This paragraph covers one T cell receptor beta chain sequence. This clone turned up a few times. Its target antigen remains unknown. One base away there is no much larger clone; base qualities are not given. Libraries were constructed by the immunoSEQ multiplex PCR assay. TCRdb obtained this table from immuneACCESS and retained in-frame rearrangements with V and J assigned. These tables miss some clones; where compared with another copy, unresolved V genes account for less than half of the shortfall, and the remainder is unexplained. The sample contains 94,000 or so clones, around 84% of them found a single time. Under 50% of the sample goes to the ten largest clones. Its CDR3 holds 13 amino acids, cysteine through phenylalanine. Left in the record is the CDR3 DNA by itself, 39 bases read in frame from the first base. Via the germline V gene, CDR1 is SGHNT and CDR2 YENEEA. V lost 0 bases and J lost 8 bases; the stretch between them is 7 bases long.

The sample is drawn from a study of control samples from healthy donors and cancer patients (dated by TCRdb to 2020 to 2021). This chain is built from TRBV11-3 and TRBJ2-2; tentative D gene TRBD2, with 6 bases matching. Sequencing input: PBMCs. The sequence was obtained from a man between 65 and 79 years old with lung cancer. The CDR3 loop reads CASSLDLAGELFF. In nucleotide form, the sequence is TGTGCCAGCAGCTTAGACCTAGCGGGGGAGCTGTTTTTT.